This TCR beta chain was obtained from a study of cytomegalovirus exposure and HLA in healthy donors. Overall study context: In an early release, HLA-typed donors contributed approximately 80 million unique TCR sequences. In terms of ancestry, the Caucasian-associated cluster contained about four fifths of the roughly 360 genotyped donors.

The V and J ends lost 4 bases and 8 bases, in that order; junction bases with no gene match: 7. This CDR3 region has 14 residues. The germline CDR1 and CDR2 sequences are LNHDA and SQIVND (reference sequence). The PCR made use of 60 Vbeta and 13 Jbeta primers. Libraries were prepared by immunoSEQ multiplex PCR; TCRdb keeps only in-frame clonotypes and omits some of them. There are 130,000 to 150,000 clones in the sample; less than 65% occur only once, and roughly 3.1% lies in the top ten. Study-wide results and limits: Owing to their indistinguishability, certain V segments, notably TRBV6-2 and TRBV6-3, were excluded. An analysis done earlier found most TCR beta V segments productive about 87% or about 30% of the time.

A note on this clone: The antigen is not known.

The sample comprised PBMCs. The sequence came from a woman in her twenties or thirties in good health and CMV-seropositive. The genes are TRBV19 and TRBJ1-4; 7 bases line up with TRBD1. The CDR3 sequence: CASSKQGQVEKLFF. CDR3 in DNA: TGTGCCAGTAGTAAACAGGGGCAGGTGGAAAAACTGTTTTTT.